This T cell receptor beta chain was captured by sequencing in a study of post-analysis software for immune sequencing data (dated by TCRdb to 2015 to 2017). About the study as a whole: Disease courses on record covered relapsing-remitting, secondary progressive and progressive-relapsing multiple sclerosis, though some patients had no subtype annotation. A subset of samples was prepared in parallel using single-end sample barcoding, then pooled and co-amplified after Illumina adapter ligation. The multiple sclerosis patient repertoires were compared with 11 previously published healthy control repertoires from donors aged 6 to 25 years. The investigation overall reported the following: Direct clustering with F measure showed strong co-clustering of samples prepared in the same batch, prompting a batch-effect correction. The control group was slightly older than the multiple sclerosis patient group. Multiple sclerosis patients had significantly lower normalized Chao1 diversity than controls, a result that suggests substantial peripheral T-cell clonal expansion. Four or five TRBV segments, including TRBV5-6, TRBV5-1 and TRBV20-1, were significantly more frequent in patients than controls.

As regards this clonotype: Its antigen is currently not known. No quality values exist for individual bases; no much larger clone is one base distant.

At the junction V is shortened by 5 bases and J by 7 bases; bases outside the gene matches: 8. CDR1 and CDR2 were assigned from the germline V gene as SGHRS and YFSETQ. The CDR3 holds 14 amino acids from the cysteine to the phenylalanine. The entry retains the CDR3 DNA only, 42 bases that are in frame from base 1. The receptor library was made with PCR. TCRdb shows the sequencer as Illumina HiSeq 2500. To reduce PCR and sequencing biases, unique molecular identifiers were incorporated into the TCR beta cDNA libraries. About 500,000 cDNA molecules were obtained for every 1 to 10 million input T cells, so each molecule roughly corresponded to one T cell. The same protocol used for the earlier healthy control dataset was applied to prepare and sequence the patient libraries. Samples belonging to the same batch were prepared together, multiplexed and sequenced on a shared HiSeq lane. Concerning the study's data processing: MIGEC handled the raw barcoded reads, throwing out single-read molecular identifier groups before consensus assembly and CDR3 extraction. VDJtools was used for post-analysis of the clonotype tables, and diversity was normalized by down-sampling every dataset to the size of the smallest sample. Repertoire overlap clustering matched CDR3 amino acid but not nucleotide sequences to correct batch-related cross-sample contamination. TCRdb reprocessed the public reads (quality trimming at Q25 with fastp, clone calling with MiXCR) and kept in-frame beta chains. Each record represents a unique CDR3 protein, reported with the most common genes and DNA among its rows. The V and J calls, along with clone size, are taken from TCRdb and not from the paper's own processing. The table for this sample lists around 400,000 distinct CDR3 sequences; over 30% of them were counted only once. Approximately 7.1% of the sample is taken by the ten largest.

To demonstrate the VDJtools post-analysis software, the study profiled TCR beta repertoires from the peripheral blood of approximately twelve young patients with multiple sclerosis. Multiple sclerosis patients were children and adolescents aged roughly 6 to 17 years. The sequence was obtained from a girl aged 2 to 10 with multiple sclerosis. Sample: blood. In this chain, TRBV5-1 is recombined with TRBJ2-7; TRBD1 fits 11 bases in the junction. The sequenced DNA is TGCGCCAGCAGATCCGGGACAGGGGGTTATGAGCAGTACTTC. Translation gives CASRSGTGGYEQYF.